This T cell receptor beta chain was identified during a study of neoadjuvant anti-PD-1 for oral cavity cancer (dated by TCRdb to the early 2020s). About the investigation overall: Three to four biweekly doses of nivolumab at 3 mg/kg were mostly administered to patients before curative-intent surgical resection. Patients with complete response, partial response or stable disease by RECIST 1.1 were defined as responders, whereas patients with progression were defined as non-responders. There were 11 to 13 patients in the parent correlative cohort, and the response rate was around 35%. A fourth nivolumab dose was given around day 43 to patients without progression, and definitive surgical resection was performed in those patients on days 50-56. General conclusions and limits of the study: Larger post-treatment sizes of preexisting intratumoral clones correlated with greater tumor shrinkage, suggesting expansion of preexisting clones contributed to response. Only three patients per response group were included in the TCR analyses, and the authors called for validation in larger cohorts. Higher pretreatment blood Treg/Th17 ratios correlated with higher pretreatment blood TCRbeta clonality and lower post-treatment tumor TCRbeta clonality.

The V end loses 4 bases and the J end loses 4 bases, and a stretch of 16 bases separates them. According to the germline V gene, CDR1 reads MNHEY and CDR2 reads SVGAGI. From its cysteine to its phenylalanine, the CDR3 spans 15 amino acids. Of the read, only the CDR3 DNA is kept; its 45 bases are in frame from base 1. Survey sequencing of tumors used two replicates per sample, and the tumor libraries mostly started from 4.5 to 5 ug of input genomic DNA. TCRbeta libraries were prepared with the immunoSEQ hsTCRbeta kit according to the manufacturer's instructions. An Illumina NovaSeq 6000 S4 flow cell was used to sequence the final libraries, which had first been combined to 3 nM. As for the authors' bioinformatics: The immunoSEQ Analyzer was used for raw data preprocessing and quality control. The analysis was limited to productive rearrangements, and each clonotype was defined by a unique CDR3 amino acid sequence. Repertoire clonality was estimated as the Gini-Simpson index, which was computed with the R package tcR. Student's t test was used to compare Gini indices, and Pearson correlation was used to assess associations with tumor size change. In its TCRdb copy, this immuneACCESS table keeps in-frame sequences only and misses some clones. Where compared with another copy, unresolved V genes explain less than half of these, and the others have no known cause. The V and J calls and the clone size are those of that table, but D and trimming were determined from the DNA. Present in this sample are around 24,000 clones, roughly 29% of which were seen just once. The ten most abundant clones make up roughly a sixth of the sample.

This clone was counted between two and nine times. No antigen is known for it. Base qualities are not provided; no much larger clone lies one nucleotide away. What the time point label conveys for this sample: after neoadjuvant nivolumab, at surgical resection. The patients had newly diagnosed stage II-IVA oral cavity squamous cell carcinoma and had not received any prior systemic or radiation treatment. Everyone in the cohort had locally advanced, HPV-negative oral cavity squamous cell carcinoma. Samples were obtained from a longitudinal correlative study of a single-arm phase II trial of neoadjuvant nivolumab in oral cavity squamous cell carcinoma. Subject-matched pre- and post-treatment PBMCs and tumors from three responders and three non-responders underwent genomic DNA-based TCRbeta sequencing. Genomic DNA was isolated from tumor tissue using the Maxwell RSC DNA from Tissue kit.

The TCR was taken from a person between 40 and 85 years old with oral cavity squamous cell carcinoma. This receptor chain uses TRBV6-5 and TRBJ1-2, and perhaps TRBD1 as D gene, on 6 matching bases. Sequenced material: tumor tissue, taken after nivolumab (anti-PD-1) treatment. The nucleotide sequence is given as TGTGCCAGCAGTTCTTACAGGGTCGGGAGCTATGGCTACACCTTC. Translated, it reads CASSSYRVGSYGYTF.